The source of this T cell receptor (beta chain) is a study of shared clonotypes between healthy human individuals. General observations from the study: Sorted-subset sequencing, rarefaction showed, was incomplete despite large depth. It was observed that about 5% of naive CD4 clonotypes were shared across several donors.

Once extracted for a subset, genomic DNA was divided evenly among several immunoSEQ plates. Some clones are missing from TCRdb's copy, which holds only in-frame ones; the method was immunoSEQ multiplex PCR. The data contain fewer than 1.6 million clones, 98% of them seen just once; the ten biggest clones take up under 0.45%. Regarding this clone: Its antigen is unknown. A read error may produce the germline difference seen at one junction end.

The CDR3 runs 11 residues. Per the germline V gene, CDR1 is SGHTA and CDR2 is FQGNSA. This TCR was recovered from a man aged 30 to 39 in good health. Sequenced: naive CD4+ T cells sorted from blood. The subset: CD45RA+ positively selected. The J gene is TRBJ1-2, the V gene TRBV7-2; 7 nucleotides line up with TRBD1. CDR3: CASSSGQEAFF. The CDR3 bases are TGTGCCAGCAGCTCAGGACAGGAAGCCTTCTTC.